These 23 T cell receptor beta chains were all obtained from the same sample, sequenced in a study of blood T cell repertoires in COVID-19. Produced via immunoSEQ multiplex PCR; TCRdb's table is partial and in-frame only. The sample shows approximately 160,000 clones, around four fifths of them seen only once. Sequenced material: PBMCs or T cells enriched from blood (not recorded which). These receptors were taken from a woman in her forties or fifties who had recovered from COVID-19.

The chain joins TRBV15 to TRBJ2-2, with 7 bases lining up with TRBD2. CDR3 length: 20 residues. V was clipped by 0 bases and J by 3 bases; unmatched bases: 16. Looked up from germline, CDR1 is LNHNV and CDR2 is YYDKDF (reference sequence). CDR3 sequence reads: CATSRDAEYRSGKDTGELFF. The CDR3 nucleotides are TGTGCCACCAGCAGAGATGCAGAGTATAGAAGCGGGAAGGACACCGGGGAGCTGTTTTTT. Variable domain in full (rest from reference TRBV15 and TRBJ2-2): DAMVIQNPRYQVTQFGKPVTLSCSQTLNHNVMYWYQQKSSQAPKLLFHYYDKDFNNEADTPDNFQSRRPNTSFCFLDIRSPGLGDTAMYLCATSRDAEYRSGKDTGELFFGEGSRLTVL.

V usage is TRBV7-9 and J usage is TRBJ2-1, with 11 positions matching TRBD2. Germline V gene data show CDR1 as SEHNR and CDR2 as FQNEAQ (reference sequence). The CDR3 is 15 amino acids. V trimming: 7 bases; J trimming: 8 bases; junction bases outside the gene matches: 10. The CDR3 DNA is TGTGCCAGCAACCCTGGACTAGCGGGTCCCCATGAGCAGTTCTTC. Its protein is CASNPGLAGPHEQFF.

This chain connects TRBV30 to TRBJ1-1, with D unresolved. From germline, CDR1 is GTSNPN and CDR2 SVGIG (reference sequence). The CDR3 is made up of 12 amino acids. Between the trimmed V and J ends, which lost 3 bases and 7 bases, there was a span of 12 bases. CDR3 amino acids: CAWRSGGLEAFF. The CDR3 bases are TGTGCCTGGAGAAGTGGAGGGCTTGAAGCTTTCTTT.

The table lists this clone with a few counts. J is TRBJ1-1 and V is TRBV28, with 8 positions matching TRBD1. V shed 6 bases, J shed 1 base, and the junction held 13 bases outside the gene matches. The CDR3 runs 17 residues. The germline CDR1 and CDR2 sequences are MDHEN and SYDVKM. CDR3: CASRPGPGQGWNTEAFF. The CDR3 DNA is TGTGCCAGCAGGCCGGGTCCAGGACAGGGATGGAACACTGAAGCTTTCTTT.

The V and J genes are TRBV7-2 and TRBJ2-2; a possible D gene is TRBD2 (6 bases). CDR3 length equals 14 residues. V lost 3 bases and J lost 4, with 9 bases in between. CDR1 is SGHTA and CDR2 is FQGNSA in the germline V gene. The CDR3 loop is CASSFQEGTGELFF. The CDR3 DNA sequence: TGTGCCAGCAGCTTCCAGGAGGGCACCGGGGAGCTGTTTTTT.

The rearrangement links TRBV6-5 to TRBJ1-5; D ambiguous. The CDR3 length is 12 residues. Trimming took 6 bases from V and 10 from J, leaving 13 bases between them. Looked up from germline, CDR1 is MNHEY and CDR2 is SVGAGI. CDR3 sequence reads: CASRDFSPPQHF. The CDR3 region has the DNA TGTGCCAGCAGGGACTTTAGTCCTCCCCAGCATTTT.

V usage is TRBV5-1 and J usage is TRBJ2-5; possibly TRBD1 for D (6 bases). This CDR3 is built from 16 residues. V gave up 2 bases and J gave up 1 base, with 15 bases separating them. Germline lookup yields CDR1 SGHRS and CDR2 YFSETQ. The CDR3 sequence is CASSLLPGQTQETQYF. CDR3 nucleotide sequence: TGCGCCAGCAGCTTATTGCCCGGACAGACCCAAGAGACCCAGTACTTC.

This chain uses TRBV5-6 with TRBJ2-1; D is uncertain. Germline assignment: CDR1 SGHDT and CDR2 YYEEEE. The V gene lost 2 bases and the J gene lost 3 bases, with 6 bases spanning the gap. The CDR3 is 13 residues long. The CDR3 coding sequence is TGTGCCAGCAGCTTCGACAACTACAATGAGCAGTTCTTC. Amino acids: CASSFDNYNEQFF.

The CDR3 DNA reads TGCGCCAGCACCCAAGCCGGGACAGAGCAGTACGTC. Amino acids: CASTQAGTEQYV. The genes are TRBV10-2 and TRBJ2-7, with a tentative D call TRBD1 (6 bases). Germline V gene lookup returns CDR1 WSHSY and CDR2 SAAADI. V lost 7 bases and J 7 bases, leaving 14 bases between the germline ends. The CDR3 spans 12 residues.

This clone has more than one count but fewer than ten. The chain joins TRBV3-1 (or the pseudogene TRBV3-2) to TRBJ1-5, with a possible D match to TRBD1 (5 bases). The CDR3 extends over 16 amino acids. Germline-derived CDR1 and CDR2 are LGHDT and YNNKEL (reference sequence). The V end was cut by 4 bases, the J end by 5 bases, with 18 bases between. This CDR3 is CASSRGTGRTYQPQHF. The CDR3, as DNA: TGTGCCAGCAGCCGCGGGACCGGACGGACCTATCAGCCCCAGCATTTT.

This rearrangement joins TRBV28 to TRBJ2-5; 7 bases agree with TRBD2. Germline V gene data show CDR1 as MDHEN and CDR2 as SYDVKM. The junction had 3 bases not matched to a gene; V was cut back by 3 bases and J by 11 bases. The CDR3 sequence is 11 residues long. The CDR3 spells CASSFGRVQYF. The CDR3, as DNA: TGTGCCAGCAGTTTTGGGAGGGTACAGTACTTC.

The genes are TRBV30 and TRBJ1-2; D remains unclear. Trimming stripped 2 bases from V and 8 bases from J, with 9 bases between. This CDR3 has 11 amino acids. Germline V gives CDR1 GTSNPN, CDR2 SVGIG (reference sequence). The chain's CDR3 is CAWSSAGGYTF. CDR3 sequence (DNA): TGTGCCTGGAGTTCCGCCGGGGGCTACACCTTC.

The chain links TRBV4-1 to TRBJ1-1; D is possibly TRBD1 (5 bases). V shed 7 bases and J shed 4 bases, with 16 bases lying between them. This CDR3 region has 14 residues. Germline V gene data show CDR1 as MGHRA and CDR2 as YSYEKL. Here the CDR3 DNA reads TGCGCCAGCACCCCGTTAGGGGCCTTCACTGAAGCTTTCTTT. Residues: CASTPLGAFTEAFF.

The V gene is TRBV11-3, the J gene TRBJ1-2; 8 positions match TRBD1. Trimming cost V 7 bases and J 8 bases; bases outside gene matches: 15. Germline V CDR1 and CDR2: SGHNT, YENEEA. This CDR3 has 15 residues. The CDR3 bases are TGTGCCAGCAAATCGACAGGGGAGGGGTATCGCGGCTACACCTTC. It is translated as CASKSTGEGYRGYTF.

The genes are TRBV30 and TRBJ1-1; a weak D match, TRBD1 (5 bases). Looked up from germline, CDR1 is GTSNPN and CDR2 is SVGIG (reference sequence). With 7 bases removed from V and 4 bases from J, the gap between germline ends came to 25 bases. This CDR3 contains 16 residues. The CDR3 coding sequence is TGTGCCTTAATGGGGCAGGGTCGTGGGAAAAGCACTGAAGCTTTCTTT. Encoded protein: CALMGQGRGKSTEAFF.

The V and J genes are TRBV4-1 and TRBJ2-1, with D possibly TRBD1 on 6 matching bases. The CDR3 loop spans 16 amino acids. The ends were cut back, 0 bases at V and 3 bases at J, with 12 bases in the middle. From germline, CDR1 is MGHRA and CDR2 YSYEKL. The CDR3 protein is CASSQDGRGRYNEQFF. DNA for the CDR3: TGCGCCAGCAGCCAAGATGGCAGGGGCCGCTACAATGAGCAGTTCTTC.

The chain has TRBV6-4 and TRBJ1-1; tentative D call: TRBD1 (6 bases). The CDR3 contains 13 residues. In germline, CDR1 is MRHNA, CDR2 SNTAGT. V lost 2 bases to trimming and J lost 11 bases, with 15 bases between them. The CDR3 protein is CASSDGGGLGAFF. Written as DNA, the CDR3 is TGTGCCAGCAGTGACGGGGGCGGCCTGGGGGCTTTCTTT.

This clone has a count of ten or more. V is TRBV28 and J is TRBJ1-4; a possible D gene is TRBD1 (5 bases). This CDR3 comprises 13 residues. V was trimmed by 8 bases and J by 9 bases, leaving 16 bases between them. The germline V gene encodes CDR1 MDHEN and CDR2 SYDVKM. Written as DNA, the CDR3 is TGTGCCAGCCACGGGGGGAGAGGGAAAAAACTGTTTTTT. Protein product: CASHGGRGKKLFF.

The chain employs TRBV29-1 and TRBJ1-2; D unresolved. V was trimmed by 7 bases and J by 0 bases, leaving 12 bases between them. There are 13 residues in the CDR3. Germline CDR1 and CDR2: SQVTM and ANQGSEA. The CDR3 DNA sequence: TGCAGCGCTCCAACGGGAGCTAACTATGGCTACACCTTC. As protein: CSAPTGANYGYTF.

The rearrangement joins TRBV7-2 to TRBJ1-3; the D gene is possibly TRBD1 (5 bases). CDR3 length: 16 residues. The germline V gene encodes CDR1 SGHTA and CDR2 FQGNSA. V was clipped by 4 bases and J by 4 bases, with 17 bases between them. This chain's CDR3 is CASSSSGTVGGNTIYF. The DNA of the CDR3 is TGTGCCAGCAGCTCAAGCGGGACGGTAGGGGGAAACACCATATATTTT.

The CDR3 nucleotides are TGTGCCAGCAAGGCCCGGGACTCCCTTAGCACAGATACGCAGTATTTT. Translation gives CASKARDSLSTDTQYF. The chain uses TRBV2 and TRBJ2-3, with D possibly being TRBD2 (6 bases). V lost 7 bases to trimming and J lost 0 bases, with 17 bases between them. Germline V gives CDR1 SNHLY, CDR2 FYNNEI. This CDR3 has 16 residues. Drawing the rest from reference TRBV2 and TRBJ2-3, the complete variable domain is EPEVTQTPSHQVTQMGQEVILRCVPISNHLYFYWYRQILGQKVEFLVSFYNNEISEKSEIFDDQFSVERPDGSNFTLKIRSTKLEDSAMYFCASKARDSLSTDTQYFGPGTRLTVL.

This clone occurred many times. V usage is TRBV27 and J usage is TRBJ1-1; possible D gene TRBD1, 5 bases. The V end lost 4 bases, the J end lost 4 bases, and 10 bases lay between the germline ends. CDR3 size: 13 residues. CDR1 MNHEY and CDR2 SMNVEV come from the germline V gene (reference sequence). For the CDR3, the DNA is TGTGCCAGCAGTTCGGTGACAGTCACTGAAGCTTTCTTT. Encoded protein: CASSSVTVTEAFF.

The V and J genes are TRBV6-1 and TRBJ2-4; TRBD2 agrees at 11 bases. Germline V gene lookup returns CDR1 MNHNS and CDR2 SASEGT. CDR3 length equals 19 residues. J gave up 8 bases and V 1 base, and 16 bases lay outside the gene matches. The CDR3 nucleotides are TGTGCCAGCAGTGAAGATAAGCGGACTAGCGGGTCGTGGCGGGACATTCAGTACTTC. It yields the protein CASSEDKRTSGSWRDIQYF.